The rows below give T cell receptor beta chains drawn from one sample of a study of graft-versus-host responses after intestinal transplantation. The assay was immunoSEQ multiplex PCR, and TCRdb's table has in-frame clones only and misses some. Found here are around 13,000 clones, over 70% of them singletons; the top ten hold less than 9.5%. The material sequenced was ileum tissue, taken 16 days after intestinal transplant. The receptors originated from a human patient who received an intestinal transplant, so some T cells may come from the graft donor. Each CDR3 is given with its conserved first and last residue. D genes are given only for firm matches. Part of the rows lack a size; the others show once, few, many or a class for expanded clones.

clone_size j_call cdr3_length d_call v_call cdr3_aa cdr3_nt
few TRBJ1-2 13 . TRBV28 CASIPSRGDGYTF TGTGCCAGCATCCCCAGCAGGGGAGATGGCTACACCTTC
. TRBJ1-2 14 . TRBV10-2 CASSFRGKGYGYTF TGCGCCAGCAGTTTTCGGGGAAAGGGCTATGGCTACACCTTC
. TRBJ2-2 17 . TRBV29-1 CSVEDPGEALNTGELFF TGCAGCGTTGAAGATCCCGGGGAGGCGCTGAACACCGGGGAGCTGTTTTTT
. TRBJ2-3 16 TRBD2 TRBV7-9 CASSLDFTSGTDTQYF TGTGCCAGCAGCTTAGATTTTACTAGCGGGACGGATACGCAGTATTTT
large TRBJ2-7 13 TRBD1 TRBV29-1 CSVLGQGGYEQYF TGCAGCGTACTCGGACAGGGGGGTTACGAGCAGTACTTC
. TRBJ2-1 16 TRBD2 TRBV7-2 CASSPRGGGAWNEQFF TGTGCCAGCAGCCCAAGGGGCGGGGGGGCATGGAATGAGCAGTTCTTC
. TRBJ2-1 14 . TRBV6-1 CASSDNGVYNEQFF TGTGCCAGCAGTGACAACGGGGTATACAATGAGCAGTTCTTC
. TRBJ1-1 15 TRBD1 TRBV6-1 CASSEMAGGSTEAFF TGTGCCAGCAGTGAAATGGCAGGGGGCTCCACTGAAGCTTTCTTT
few TRBJ2-2 16 . TRBV7-9 CASSPPAGTNTGELFF TGTGCCAGCAGCCCCCCAGCGGGCACGAACACCGGGGAGCTGTTTTTT
. TRBJ2-2 12 . TRBV28 CASSLGKWELFF TGTGCCAGCAGTTTAGGCAAGTGGGAGCTGTTTTTT
once TRBJ2-1 16 TRBD2 TRBV18 CASSPLMTSGYNEQFF TGTGCCAGCTCACCACTAATGACTAGCGGCTACAATGAGCAGTTCTTC
. TRBJ1-2 13 . TRBV27 CASSFGQGYGYTF TGTGCCAGCAGTTTTGGGCAGGGGTATGGCTACACCTTC
. TRBJ2-5 13 . TRBV15 CATSGGWQETQYF TGTGCCACCAGCGGGGGGTGGCAAGAGACCCAGTACTTC
. TRBJ1-2 14 . TRBV5-6 CASSLARYSYGYTF TGTGCCAGCAGCTTGGCCCGTTACAGCTATGGCTACACCTTC
. TRBJ2-7 15 . TRBV27 CASSLYWTVTYEQYF TGTGCCAGCAGTTTATACTGGACAGTAACCTACGAGCAGTACTTC
. TRBJ2-1 14 . TRBV15 CATSSLAAYNEQFF TGTGCCACCAGCAGCTTAGCAGCCTACAATGAGCAGTTCTTC
few TRBJ1-1 15 . TRBV5-1 CASSLYGGLNTEAFF TGCGCCAGCAGCTTGTACGGGGGGTTGAACACTGAAGCTTTCTTT
few TRBJ2-7 13 TRBD1 TRBV11-2 CASSFTGAYEQYF TGTGCCAGCAGCTTTACAGGGGCCTACGAGCAGTACTTC
. TRBJ1-1 12 . TRBV7-9 CASSWGVTEAFF TGTGCCAGCAGCTGGGGGGTCACTGAAGCTTTCTTT
. TRBJ2-1 14 . TRBV19 CASSPGTSFYEQFF TGTGCCAGTAGTCCCGGGACATCATTCTATGAGCAGTTCTTC
. TRBJ2-7 17 . TRBV5-5 CASSWIKRAGAPYEQYF TGTGCCAGCAGCTGGATTAAGAGGGCGGGGGCCCCCTACGAGCAGTACTTC
. TRBJ2-1 17 TRBD2 TRBV7-8 CASSRRYTSGGYNEQFF TGTGCCAGCAGCCGTAGATATACTAGCGGGGGCTACAATGAGCAGTTCTTC
few TRBJ2-7 14 . TRBV9 CASSVAGTTYEQYF TGTGCCAGCAGCGTAGCTGGGACAACCTACGAGCAGTACTTC
medium-sized TRBJ2-2 13 . TRBV6-5 CASSYYSNGELFF TGTGCCAGCAGTTACTATAGCAACGGGGAGCTGTTTTTT
. TRBJ1-5 14 TRBD1 TRBV19 CASSPRQGPQPQHF TGTGCCAGTAGCCCTCGACAGGGTCCCCAGCCCCAGCATTTT
. TRBJ2-1 12 TRBD2 TRBV5-1 CASTGGGDEQFF TGCGCCAGCACGGGGGGGGGCGATGAGCAGTTCTTC
. TRBJ2-1 13 . TRBV6-5 CASSSGPWDEQFF TGTGCCAGCAGTTCGGGTCCTTGGGATGAGCAGTTCTTC
. TRBJ1-1 13 TRBD1 TRBV5-1 CASRWTGSTEAFF TGCGCCAGCAGGTGGACAGGGAGTACTGAAGCTTTCTTT
. TRBJ1-5 16 TRBD1 TRBV19 CASSPWDRGLNQPQHF TGTGCCAGTAGTCCATGGGACAGGGGTTTGAATCAGCCCCAGCATTTT
. TRBJ2-1 15 . TRBV5-1 CASSLGLSSYNEQFF TGCGCCAGCAGCTTGGGACTAAGCTCCTACAATGAGCAGTTCTTC
. TRBJ2-3 18 . TRBV7-8 CASTRVRSFSSRTDTQYF TGTGCCAGCACCCGGGTCCGGTCGTTTAGTTCTAGGACAGATACGCAGTATTTT
few TRBJ2-5 15 . TRBV7-6 CASSLARGGQETQYF TGTGCCAGCAGCTTAGCCAGGGGTGGACAAGAGACCCAGTACTTC
. TRBJ2-7 16 TRBD2 TRBV27 CASSSASGHRTYEQYF TGTGCCAGCAGTTCAGCTAGCGGGCACCGGACCTACGAGCAGTACTTC
. TRBJ2-7 13 . TRBV15 CATAIHRSYEQYF TGTGCCACCGCAATACATCGATCCTACGAGCAGTACTTC
few TRBJ2-7 15 TRBD1 TRBV10-2 CASSAPGQSSYEQYF TGCGCCAGCAGCGCCCCGGGACAGAGCTCCTACGAGCAGTACTTC
. TRBJ2-3 12 . TRBV6-5 CASRSSGDTQYF TGTGCCAGCAGATCCTCGGGGGATACGCAGTATTTT
. TRBJ2-7 14 TRBD1 TRBV29-1 CSPKEGGQLHEQYF TGCAGCCCTAAAGAAGGGGGACAGTTACACGAGCAGTACTTC
few TRBJ1-4 13 . TRBV5-4 CASSLISGEKLFF TGTGCCAGCAGCTTGATCTCGGGGGAAAAACTGTTTTTT
. TRBJ2-7 13 . TRBV27 CASSLGQNYEQYF TGTGCCAGCAGTTTGGGACAAAACTACGAGCAGTACTTC
. TRBJ2-7 12 . TRBV5-4 CASSSSGYEQYF TGTGCCAGCAGCTCTTCCGGGTACGAGCAGTACTTC
. TRBJ1-2 13 . TRBV5-5 CASSPQVYYGYTF TGTGCCAGCAGCCCCCAGGTGTACTATGGCTACACCTTC
. TRBJ2-6 19 TRBD1 TRBV5-6 CASSRKGTTGGSGANVLTF TGTGCCAGCAGCCGGAAGGGAACGACAGGGGGCTCTGGGGCCAACGTCCTGACTTTC
. TRBJ1-1 14 . TRBV5-1 CASSWEGSGTEAFF TGCGCCAGCAGCTGGGAGGGGTCGGGGACTGAAGCTTTCTTT
. TRBJ1-2 15 . TRBV18 CASSPPGPLSYGYTF TGTGCCAGCTCACCCCCTGGGCCGCTCTCCTATGGCTACACCTTC
. TRBJ2-7 14 TRBD1 TRBV6-1 CASSAGTGSYEQYF TGTGCCAGCAGTGCCGGGACAGGGTCCTACGAGCAGTACTTC
. TRBJ1-2 11 . TRBV29-1 CSVVSNYGYTF TGCAGCGTTGTCAGTAACTATGGCTACACCTTC